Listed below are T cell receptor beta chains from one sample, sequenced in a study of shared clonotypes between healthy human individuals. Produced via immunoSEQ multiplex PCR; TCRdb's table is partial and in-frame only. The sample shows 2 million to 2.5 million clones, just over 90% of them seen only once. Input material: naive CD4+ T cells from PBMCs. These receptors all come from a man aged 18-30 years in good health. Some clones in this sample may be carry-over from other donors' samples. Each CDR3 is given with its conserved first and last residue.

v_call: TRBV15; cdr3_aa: CATSRSGQLRMMNTEAFF
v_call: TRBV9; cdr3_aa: CASSVGASTYNEQFF
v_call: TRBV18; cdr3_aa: CASSPTDGNTEAFF
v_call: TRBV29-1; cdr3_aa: CSVERTDQETQYF
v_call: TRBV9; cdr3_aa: CASSVASSYNEQFF
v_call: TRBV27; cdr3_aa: CASSLYATDTQYF
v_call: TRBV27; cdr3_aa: CASKRAVAREGRSGELFF
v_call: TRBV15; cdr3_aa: CATSRGTGNTEAFF
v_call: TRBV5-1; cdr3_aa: CASNPSGRVNTGELFF
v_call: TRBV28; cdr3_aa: CASSPPFQAYEQYF
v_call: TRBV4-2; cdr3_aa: CASSQGGSRRTETQYF
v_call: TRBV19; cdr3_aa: CASSIDRDRGYGYTF
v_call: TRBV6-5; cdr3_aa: CASRLTWDSPYEQYF
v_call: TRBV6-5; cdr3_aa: CASSPGQYTDTQYF
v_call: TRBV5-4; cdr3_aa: CASSSRTSGALTDEQFF
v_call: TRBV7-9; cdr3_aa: CASSSGLAGGGRLDEQFF
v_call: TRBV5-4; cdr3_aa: CASSLGRELSTDTQYF
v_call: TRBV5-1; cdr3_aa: CASSLVGQLKETQYF
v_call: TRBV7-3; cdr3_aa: CASSLRGQSNEQFF
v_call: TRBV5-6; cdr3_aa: CASSFYQGANYGYTF
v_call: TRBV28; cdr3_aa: CASSLGGGGRAPQHF
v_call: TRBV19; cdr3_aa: CASSIAGTPLVTSF
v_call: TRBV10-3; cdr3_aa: CAISSLTAGTDTQYF
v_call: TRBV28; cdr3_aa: CASSSHASRDREIYGYTF
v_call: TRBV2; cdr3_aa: CASGRAGTPTDTQYF
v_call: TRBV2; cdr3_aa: CASNPGLAGPTDTQYF
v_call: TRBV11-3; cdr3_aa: CASSSPPGTPDTDTQYF
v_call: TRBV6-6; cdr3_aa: CASSYSSRGPEAFF
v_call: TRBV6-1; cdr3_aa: CASSSGGLAGYTQYF
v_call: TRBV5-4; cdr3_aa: CASSLDRGIYGYTF
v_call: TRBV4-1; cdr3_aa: CASSQLGKRDNEQFF
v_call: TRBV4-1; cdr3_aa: CASSQGRAWRSETQYF
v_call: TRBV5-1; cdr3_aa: CASRLKTGADGYTF
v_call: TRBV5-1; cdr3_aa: CASSPWDGGGTYEQYF
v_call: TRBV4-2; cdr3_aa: CASSPDRGQAGNTIYF
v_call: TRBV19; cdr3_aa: CASREQGLNEKLFF
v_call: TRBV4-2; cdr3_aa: CASSQELPTSGRGYEQYF